This T cell receptor beta chain was observed in a study of molecular identifiers for immune sequencing clone quantification. At the level of the study: In replicates, RNA from around 20,000 or 100,000 naive CD8 cells was divided five ways and four parts were sequenced. General study results and limits: In naive cells, under 1% of molecules belonged to clones above 20 RNA copies, against over 97% in effector cells.

TCRdb fed the PCR reads into MiXCR, producing one record per CDR3 protein. The repertoire consists of approximately 36,000 distinct CDR3 sequences, with about a fifth occurring once and the leading ten covering about 6.9%. In germline, CDR1 is LGHNA, CDR2 YSLEER. This CDR3 comprises 14 residues. Trimming shortened V by 3 bases and J by 5 bases, and 10 bases separated the two germline ends. Naive CD8 T cell sorting was performed on the CD8+CD4-CCR7+CD45RA+ phenotype. This clonotype showed up many times. Its antigen is undetermined. This chain uses TRBV4-3 with TRBJ2-2; tentatively, D is TRBD2 (5 bases). The sequence was collected from a human donor in good health. Some libraries in this study had Jurkat cell RNA spiked in. Sequenced material: naive CD8+ T cells from blood, with Jurkat cell RNA spiked in. Subset reported: FACS-sorted CD8+CD4-CCR7+CD45RA+ naive T cells. CDR3 sequence reads: CASSHGELTGELFF. In DNA, the CDR3 is TGCGCCAGCAGCCATGGGGAGCTTACCGGGGAGCTGTTTTTT.